This passage covers 28 T cell receptor beta chains from one sample sequenced in a study of T cell responses to AZD1222 COVID-19 vaccine. This table comes from immunoSEQ multiplex PCR, and its TCRdb copy is limited to in-frame clones, with some not included. The data contain 150,000 to 200,000 clones, around 88% of them singletons. This sample comprised peripheral blood, obtained 28 days after the second AZD1222 dose. The receptors originated from an adult who received the AZD1222 COVID-19 vaccine.

The V gene is TRBV6-2 or TRBV6-3, the J gene TRBJ2-2; D ambiguous. Trimming shortened V by 2 bases and J by 7 bases, and 11 bases separated the two germline ends. CDR1 and CDR2 from the germline V gene are MNHEY and SVGEGT. The CDR3 spans 14 residues. CDR3 region: CASSYPPQRGELFF. In nucleotides, the CDR3 is TGTGCCAGCAGTTACCCGCCACAGCGCGGGGAGCTGTTTTTT.

The chain uses TRBV2 and TRBJ1-1, with TRBD1 as a possible D gene (5 bases). Germline CDR1 SNHLY, CDR2 FYNNEI. The CDR3 has 13 residues. Trimming removed 2 bases from V and 4 bases from J, with 8 bases in between. CDR3: CASSEYGGTEAFF. Here the CDR3 DNA reads TGTGCCAGCAGTGAATATGGGGGCACTGAAGCTTTCTTT.

This chain joins TRBV5-1 and TRBJ2-5, with TRBD2 matching over 7 bases. There are 16 residues in the CDR3. Trimming at V came to 3 bases and at J to 2 bases, leaving 10 bases not matched to a gene. CDR1 and CDR2 from the germline V gene are SGHRS and YFSETQ. The CDR3 DNA follows: TGCGCCAGCAGCTCACGACCGGGACTACCTCAAGAGACCCAGTACTTC. The encoded protein is CASSSRPGLPQETQYF.

This chain connects TRBV7-2 to TRBJ1-2, with D maybe TRBD1 (6 bases). The CDR3 is 16 residues long. Germline CDR1 reads SGHTA; CDR2 reads FQGNSA. V was shortened by 5 bases and J by 0 bases, with 16 bases between the two germline ends. The CDR3 DNA is TGTGCCAGCAGCCCCTGGGGGCAAGGTGCTAACTATGGCTACACCTTC. Its protein is CASSPWGQGANYGYTF.

The rearrangement links TRBV5-1 to TRBJ1-1; TRBD1 matches 7 bases. Losses at the gene ends were 1 base for V and 10 bases for J; bases not matched to a gene: 4. The germline V gene encodes CDR1 SGHRS and CDR2 YFSETQ. CDR3 length equals 12 residues. The CDR3 nucleotides read TGCGCCAGCAGCTTGAAGGGGGCCCGAGCTTTCTTT. Amino acid sequence: CASSLKGARAFF.

This clone has just one count. The chain uses TRBV28 and TRBJ1-1, with D hard to call. The ends were cut back, 5 bases at V and 2 bases at J, with 3 bases in the middle. The CDR3 contains 11 residues. Germline lookup yields CDR1 MDHEN and CDR2 SYDVKM. CDR3 sequence reads: CASSTNTEAFF. The DNA for the CDR3 is TGTGCCAGCAGTACCAACACTGAAGCTTTCTTT.

V gene TRBV5-4 combines with J gene TRBJ2-3; 11 positions match TRBD2. Germline values: CDR1 SGHNT, CDR2 YYREEE (reference sequence). This CDR3 region has 15 residues. The trim removed 5 bases at V and 6 bases at J, leaving 8 bases unmatched. The CDR3: CASRGRLAGTDTQYF. As DNA, the CDR3 is TGTGCCAGCAGGGGTAGACTAGCGGGGACGGATACGCAGTATTTT.

J is TRBJ2-3 and V is TRBV7-3; D unresolved. V was trimmed by 4 bases and J by 2 bases, leaving 10 bases between them. The germline V gene encodes CDR1 SGHTA and CDR2 FQGTGA. The CDR3 length is 14 residues. This CDR3 reads CASSSQPNTDTQYF. As DNA, the CDR3 is TGTGCCAGCAGCTCTCAACCAAACACAGATACGCAGTATTTT.

This chain links TRBV27 with TRBJ2-3; D is ambiguous. Germline V gives CDR1 MNHEY, CDR2 SMNVEV (reference sequence). Trimming took 7 bases from V and 2 from J, leaving 16 bases between them. The CDR3 has 15 amino acids. For the CDR3, the DNA is TGTGCCAGCAAACTGGGTCCGGTACACACAGATACGCAGTATTTT. This translates into CASKLGPVHTDTQYF.

This clone was counted only a few times. V and J are TRBV4-2 and TRBJ1-2; D is unresolved. CDR1 is LGHNA and CDR2 is YNFKEQ in the germline V gene. V lost 0 bases and J lost 2, with 16 bases in between. CDR3 length: 17 amino acids. CDR3 protein: CASSQEPLLTVNYGYTF. The CDR3 DNA sequence: TGTGCCAGCAGCCAAGAACCCCTACTAACAGTGAACTATGGCTACACCTTC.

V and J are TRBV12-5 and TRBJ2-5, with D possibly being TRBD2 (5 bases). There are 15 residues in the CDR3. Trimming removed 3 bases at V and 2 bases at J, with 13 bases between. Per the germline V gene, CDR1 is LGHNT and CDR2 is FRNRAP. CDR3 in DNA: TGTGCTAGTGGTTTCGGTGGAGCGGCACAAGAGACCCAGTACTTC. Translating it yields CASGFGGAAQETQYF.

The chain recombines TRBV6-5 with TRBJ2-1; TRBD2 matches 8 bases. The CDR3 has 14 amino acids. Germline V lookup: CDR1 MNHEY, CDR2 SVGAGI. Germline trimming cut 8 bases from V and 3 bases from J; bases unmatched to any gene: 6. The CDR3 nucleotides read TGTGCCAGCCGGACTAGCCTTTACTACAATGAGCAGTTCTTC. The encoded protein is CASRTSLYYNEQFF.

In this sample, this clone turned up once. This chain joins TRBV3-1 (or the pseudogene TRBV3-2) and TRBJ2-3; 7 positions match TRBD2. The CDR3 consists of 15 residues. Germline CDR1 reads LGHDT; CDR2 reads YNNKEL (reference sequence). J was trimmed by 7 bases and V by 4 bases; bases with no gene match: 11. The CDR3 loop is CASSPPGRQMNTQYF. CDR3 in DNA: TGTGCCAGCAGCCCTCCCGGGAGGCAGATGAATACGCAGTATTTT.

V and J are TRBV5-1 and TRBJ1-1, with 7 positions matching TRBD1. V trimming: 6 bases; J trimming: 9 bases; junction bases outside the gene matches: 20. The CDR3 is 16 amino acids. The germline gives CDR1 SGHRS, CDR2 YFSETQ. The CDR3, as DNA: TGCGCCAGCAACTTCCAGCCGGGACAGCGGAATGAGAAAGCTTTCTTT. Encoded protein: CASNFQPGQRNEKAFF.

This chain links TRBV4-3 with TRBJ1-1; D unresolved. Germline V lookup: CDR1 LGHNA, CDR2 YSLEER. The CDR3 consists of 15 residues. The germline V and J ends were trimmed by 1 base and 0 bases, with 9 bases remaining between them. DNA of the CDR3: TGCGCCAGCAGCCAAGGGGCTCTCCTGAACACTGAAGCTTTCTTT. Translated: CASSQGALLNTEAFF.

The chain carries TRBV12-5 and TRBJ1-2; 11 positions agree with TRBD1. J was trimmed by 4 bases and V by 0 bases; bases with no gene match: 7. Germline V gene data show CDR1 as LGHNT and CDR2 as FRNRAP. This CDR3 is 17 amino acids long. CDR3 DNA sequence: TGTGCTAGTGGTTTGGTACTCTGGGACAGGGGGATCTATGGCTACACCTTC. It yields the protein CASGLVLWDRGIYGYTF.

This clone was recorded once. The V gene is TRBV5-4, the J gene TRBJ1-6; tentative D call: TRBD1 (5 bases). Germline loops: CDR1 SGHNT, CDR2 YYREEE (reference sequence). Trimming cost V 4 bases and J 0 bases, with 14 bases left between them. The CDR3 loop spans 17 amino acids. In DNA form, the CDR3 reads TGTGCCAGCAGCCCGAGGGGCGGGAGCTCCTATAATTCACCCCTCCACTTT. This gives the protein CASSPRGGSSYNSPLHF.

The rearrangement links TRBV4-1 to TRBJ1-3; 9 bases align to TRBD1. Trimming removed 1 base from V and 2 bases from J; junction bases left unmatched: 6. This CDR3 contains 17 residues. Germline values: CDR1 MGHRA, CDR2 YSYEKL. DNA of the CDR3: TGCGCCAGCAGCCAAGGCGGGACAGGGTTGGCTGGAAACACCATATATTTT. Encoded protein: CASSQGGTGLAGNTIYF.

The chain couples TRBV18 to TRBJ2-2; no clear D gene. Germline V gene lookup returns CDR1 KGHSH and CDR2 LQKENI. The CDR3 covers 16 residues. V lost 1 base to trimming and J lost 1 base, with 10 bases between them. CDR3 protein: CASSPLTVQNTGELFF. CDR3 bases: TGTGCCAGCTCACCACTGACGGTGCAGAACACCGGGGAGCTGTTTTTT.

The chain combines TRBV19 with TRBJ1-5, with no clear D. The V and J ends lost 0 bases and 1 base respectively, with 7 bases between them. CDR1 and CDR2 from the germline V gene are LNHDA and SQIVND (reference sequence). The CDR3 spans 15 residues. Here the CDR3 reads CASSIDPPSNQPQHF. The CDR3 DNA is TGTGCCAGTAGTATAGATCCCCCAAGCAATCAGCCCCAGCATTTT.

The rearrangement uses TRBV19 and TRBJ2-3; 7 bases fit TRBD1. CDR1 and CDR2 from the germline V gene are LNHDA and SQIVND (reference sequence). The V segment lost 3 bases and the J segment 4 bases; nucleotides outside the gene matches: 10. This CDR3 is 16 amino acids long. The chain's CDR3 is CASSIFLMGQSDTQYF. The CDR3 nucleotides are TGTGCCAGTAGTATCTTCCTTATGGGACAGTCAGATACGCAGTATTTT.

V and J are TRBV5-4 and TRBJ2-2, with D possibly being TRBD1 (6 bases). Trimming took off 3 bases at V and 5 bases at J, with 11 bases between the two ends. CDR3 length equals 14 residues. Per the germline V gene, CDR1 is SGHNT and CDR2 is YYREEE (reference sequence). In DNA, the CDR3 is TGTGCCAGCAGCTGGGGGCCCTTGACCGGGGAGCTGTTTTTT. Translated, it gives CASSWGPLTGELFF.

The V call is TRBV18, the J call TRBJ2-7, with no clear D. Trimming shortened V by 0 bases and J by 4 bases, and 13 bases separated the two germline ends. The CDR3 loop spans 15 amino acids. The germline gives CDR1 KGHSH, CDR2 LQKENI. DNA for the CDR3: TGTGCCAGCTCACCACCGGGCGGAACCCATTACGAGCAGTACTTC. Protein sequence: CASSPPGGTHYEQYF. Full variable domain (missing parts from reference TRBV18 and TRBJ2-7): NAGVMQNPRHLVRRRGQEARLRCSPMKGHSHVYWYRQLPEEGLKFMVYLQKENIIDESGMPKERFSAEFPKEGPSILRIQQVVRGDSAAYFCASSPPGGTHYEQYFGPGTRLTVT.

The V and J genes are TRBV19 and TRBJ1-4; 7 bases line up with TRBD1. The ends lost 8 bases at V and 5 bases at J; junction bases unmatched: 11. The CDR3 contains 15 residues. CDR1 is LNHDA and CDR2 is SQIVND in the germline V gene (reference sequence). In DNA, the CDR3 is TGTGCCAGTCAACCAAAACAGGGGCCGAATGAAAAACTGTTTTTT. It translates to CASQPKQGPNEKLFF.

The count of this clone is one. This chain uses TRBV3-1 (or the pseudogene TRBV3-2) with TRBJ1-3; no reliable D call. Germline V gene sequence: CDR1 LGHDT, CDR2 YNNKEL (reference sequence). This CDR3 has 16 amino acids. V was clipped by 4 bases and J by 2 bases, with 15 bases between them. CDR3 coding DNA: TGTGCCAGCAGCCGAGTACGGGCTTTCCCTGGAAACACCATATATTTT. Protein sequence: CASSRVRAFPGNTIYF.

V gene TRBV5-1 combines with J gene TRBJ2-2; the D gene could be TRBD1 or TRBD2 (5 bases each). Germline V gene lookup returns CDR1 SGHRS and CDR2 YFSETQ. V was trimmed by 3 bases and J by 0 bases, leaving 9 bases between them. CDR3 length equals 15 residues. The CDR3, as DNA: TGCGCCAGCAGCTCGGGACGGCCGAACACCGGGGAGCTGTTTTTT. It is translated as CASSSGRPNTGELFF.

This clone was observed a single time. This rearrangement joins TRBV2 to TRBJ1-3; 9 bases agree with TRBD1. The CDR3 loop spans 17 amino acids. V lost 7 bases, J lost 2 bases, and 12 bases stayed unmatched. In germline, CDR1 is SNHLY, CDR2 FYNNEI. The CDR3 DNA reads TGTGCCAGCACTACACACTGGGACAGGGTAGCTGGAAACACCATATATTTT. The encoded protein is CASTTHWDRVAGNTIYF. The entire variable domain, with the rest obtained from reference TRBV2 and TRBJ1-3, is as follows: EPEVTQTPSHQVTQMGQEVILRCVPISNHLYFYWYRQILGQKVEFLVSFYNNEISEKSEIFDDQFSVERPDGSNFTLKIRSTKLEDSAMYFCASTTHWDRVAGNTIYFGEGSWLTVV.

The V and J genes are TRBV5-1 and TRBJ2-3; the match to TRBD2 covers 12 bases. Trimming removed 3 bases from V and 1 base from J; junction bases left unmatched: 9. Germline CDR1 SGHRS, CDR2 YFSETQ. The length of the CDR3 is 18 residues. In DNA form, the CDR3 reads TGCGCCAGCAGCTCCCCGGGCGGACTAGCGGGGCGCACAGATACGCAGTATTTT. It encodes CASSSPGGLAGRTDTQYF.